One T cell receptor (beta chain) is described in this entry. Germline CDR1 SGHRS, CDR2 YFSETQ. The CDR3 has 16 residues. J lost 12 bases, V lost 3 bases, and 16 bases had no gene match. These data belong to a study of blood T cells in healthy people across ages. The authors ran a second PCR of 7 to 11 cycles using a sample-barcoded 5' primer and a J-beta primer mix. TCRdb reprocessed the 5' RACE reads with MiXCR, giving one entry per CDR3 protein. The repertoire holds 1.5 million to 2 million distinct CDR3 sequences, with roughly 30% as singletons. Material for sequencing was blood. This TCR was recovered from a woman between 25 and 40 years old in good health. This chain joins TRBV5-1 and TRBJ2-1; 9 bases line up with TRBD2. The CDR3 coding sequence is TGCGCCAGCAGCTGGCCTTTAGCGGGGGACCCTAGGGTGCAGTTCTTC. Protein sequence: CASSWPLAGDPRVQFF.